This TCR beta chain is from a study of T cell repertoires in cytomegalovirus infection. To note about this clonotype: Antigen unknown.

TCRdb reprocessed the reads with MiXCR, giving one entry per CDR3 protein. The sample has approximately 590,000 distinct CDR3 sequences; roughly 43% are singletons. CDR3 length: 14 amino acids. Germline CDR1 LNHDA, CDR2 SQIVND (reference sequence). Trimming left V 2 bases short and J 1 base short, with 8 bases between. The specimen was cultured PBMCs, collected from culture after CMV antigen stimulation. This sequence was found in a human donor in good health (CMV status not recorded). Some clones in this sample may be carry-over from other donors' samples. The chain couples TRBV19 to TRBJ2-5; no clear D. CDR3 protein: CASSIPGLQETQYF. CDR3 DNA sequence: TGTGCCAGTAGTATACCGGGTCTCCAAGAGACCCAGTACTTC.